These 29 T cell receptor beta chains originate from one sample sequenced in a study of blood T cell repertoires in COVID-19. Produced via immunoSEQ multiplex PCR; TCRdb's table is partial and in-frame only. The sample holds around 250,000 clones, 70% to 90% seen once. Sequenced input: PBMCs or T cells enriched from blood (not recorded which). The receptors were gathered from a man aged 45-65 years who had been exposed to COVID-19.

This rearrangement joins TRBV20-1 to TRBJ2-7, with 7 positions matching TRBD2. CDR1 and CDR2 (germline): DFQATT, SNEGSKA (reference sequence). This CDR3 comprises 15 residues. Germline trimming cut 3 bases from V and 1 base from J; bases unmatched to any gene: 9. CDR3 amino acids: CSASRLAAMSYEQYF. CDR3 in DNA: TGCAGTGCTAGTAGGCTAGCGGCTATGTCCTACGAGCAGTACTTC.

This chain connects TRBV4-2 to TRBJ1-4; D may be TRBD1 (6 bases). The germline V gene has CDR1 LGHNA and CDR2 YNFKEQ. V lost 0 bases and J lost 3, with 8 bases in between. The CDR3 extends over 15 amino acids. Here the CDR3 DNA reads TGTGCCAGCAGCCAAGACAGGGGATCTAATGAAAAACTGTTTTTT. It encodes CASSQDRGSNEKLFF.

The chain uses TRBV12-3 or TRBV12-4 and TRBJ1-2; TRBD1 might be the D (6 bases). The CDR3 consists of 13 residues. V lost 5 bases, J lost 2 bases, and 9 bases lay in between. CDR3: CASSPDRNYGYTF. Here the CDR3 DNA reads TGTGCCAGCAGTCCTGACAGGAACTATGGCTACACCTTC.

CDR3 residues: CASSLTDYSPLHF. Here the CDR3 DNA reads TGTGCCAGCAGCTTAACGGACTATTCACCCCTCCACTTT. This chain links TRBV7-3 with TRBJ1-6; D is unresolved. CDR1 SGHTA and CDR2 FQGTGA come from the germline V gene. The CDR3 is 13 amino acids. Trimming removed 0 bases at V and 8 bases at J, with 5 bases between.

The J gene is TRBJ2-4, the V gene TRBV13, with 7 bases aligning to TRBD1. The CDR3 extends over 14 amino acids. Germline CDR1 PRHDT, CDR2 FYEKMQ (reference sequence). V gave up 4 bases and J gave up 6 bases; unmatched junction bases: 6. The CDR3 bases are TGTGCCAGCAGCTCCAGGGGGTCCTCAAACATTCAGTACTTC. It codes for CASSSRGSSNIQYF.

The chain combines TRBV20-1 with TRBJ2-1, with D tentatively TRBD2 (7 bases). The CDR3 totals 13 residues. Trimming took off 3 bases at V and 7 bases at J, with 13 bases between the two ends. In germline, CDR1 is DFQATT, CDR2 SNEGSKA (reference sequence). CDR3 region: CSASSGRGNEQFF. For the CDR3, the DNA is TGCAGTGCTAGTTCTGGGAGGGGGAATGAGCAGTTCTTC.

A few counts support this clone. The DNA for the CDR3 is TGTGCCACCCAGGGGTGGGGTGAAAAACTGTTTTTT. Encoded protein: CATQGWGEKLFF. The chain recombines TRBV28 with TRBJ1-4; maybe TRBD1 (6 bases). The length of the CDR3 is 12 residues. CDR1 is MDHEN and CDR2 is SYDVKM in the germline V gene. Trimming took off 10 bases at V and 7 bases at J, with 13 bases between the two ends.

This clone was seen more than once but under ten times. V is TRBV10-1 and J is TRBJ2-3; D may be TRBD2 (5 bases). CDR1 and CDR2 (germline): WNHNN, SYGVQD (reference sequence). V was cut by 2 bases and J by 0 bases, with 12 bases left in between. This CDR3 is 16 amino acids long. Written as DNA, the CDR3 is TGCGCCAGCAGTGAGCGGCAGCGGAGTAGCACAGATACGCAGTATTTT. This codes for CASSERQRSSTDTQYF.

V is TRBV20-1 and J is TRBJ1-3; 8 bases agree with TRBD1. The V and J ends lost 3 bases and 7 bases, in that order; junction bases with no gene match: 5. The CDR3 covers 13 residues. CDR1 and CDR2 (germline): DFQATT, SNEGSKA (reference sequence). As DNA, the CDR3 is TGCAGTGCTAGTTTGGGACAGGCGAACACCATATATTTT. It yields the protein CSASLGQANTIYF.

The rearrangement joins TRBV5-8 to TRBJ2-3; the match to TRBD2 covers 11 bases. Germline CDR1 SGHTS, CDR2 YDEGEE. The CDR3 extends over 15 amino acids. Trimming removed 5 bases from V and 2 bases from J; junction bases left unmatched: 4. DNA for the CDR3: TGTGCCAGCAGTATAGCGGGGGGGCCCACAGATACGCAGTATTTT. Translation: CASSIAGGPTDTQYF.

The V gene is TRBV11-2, the J gene TRBJ2-5; TRBD1 matches at 9 bases. CDR3 length equals 14 residues. Germline V gives CDR1 SGHAT, CDR2 FQNNGV. The ends lost 5 bases at V and 5 bases at J; junction bases unmatched: 6. The CDR3 coding sequence is TGTGCCAGCAGCCCCTGGGGACAGGGTGAGACCCAGTACTTC. This gives the protein CASSPWGQGETQYF.

The chain couples TRBV5-1 to TRBJ2-7, with a tentative D call TRBD1 (6 bases). CDR3 length equals 17 residues. V was trimmed by 4 bases and J by 2 bases, leaving 22 bases between them. Germline V gene data show CDR1 as SGHRS and CDR2 as YFSETQ. CDR3 DNA: TGCGCCAGCAGCACTGTCTTCCGGGACACCCTTGCCTACGAGCAGTACTTC. Residues: CASSTVFRDTLAYEQYF.

The CDR3 reads CASSERGFYNEQFF. The DNA for the CDR3 is TGTGCCAGCAGTGAGCGGGGGTTCTACAATGAGCAGTTCTTC. The J gene is TRBJ2-1, the V gene TRBV9; 8 bases line up with TRBD2. This CDR3 has 14 amino acids. Germline CDR1 SGDLS, CDR2 YYNGEE. Trimming removed 5 bases from V and 3 bases from J; junction bases left unmatched: 4. Together with reference TRBV9 and TRBJ2-1, the CDR3 gives the full variable domain: DSGVTQTPKHLITATGQRVTLRCSPRSGDLSVYWYQQSLDQGLQFLIQYYNGEERAKGNILERFSAQQFPDLHSELNLSSLELGDSALYFCASSERGFYNEQFFGPGTRLTVL.

The J gene is TRBJ2-1, the V gene TRBV12-5, with D possibly being TRBD1 (6 bases). From germline, CDR1 is LGHNT and CDR2 FRNRAP. With 5 bases removed from V and 4 bases from J, the gap between germline ends came to 15 bases. There are 15 residues in the CDR3. The CDR3 DNA follows: TGTGCTAGTGGTCTCAGCCCTACAGGGTACAATGAGCAGTTCTTC. Its protein product is CASGLSPTGYNEQFF. The full variable domain, in which reference TRBV12-5 and TRBJ2-1 provide the parts outside the CDR3, is DARVTQTPRHKVTEMGQEVTMRCQPILGHNTVFWYRQTMMQGLELLAYFRNRAPLDDSGMPKDRFSAEMPDATLATLKIQPSEPRDSAVYFCASGLSPTGYNEQFFGPGTRLTVL.

The chain recombines TRBV5-4 with TRBJ1-1; D uncertain. This CDR3 comprises 15 residues. The germline V gene has CDR1 SGHNT and CDR2 YYREEE (reference sequence). V shed 4 bases and J shed 1 base, with 14 bases lying between them. CDR3 DNA: TGTGCCAGCAGCCCCTCCCCGGCGGGGAACACTGAAGCTTTCTTT. It translates to CASSPSPAGNTEAFF.

The chain has TRBV3-1 (or the pseudogene TRBV3-2) and TRBJ1-4, with no clear D. CDR3 length: 12 residues. V was cut by 2 bases and J by 8 bases, with 6 bases left in between. Germline CDR1 and CDR2: LGHDT and YNNKEL (reference sequence). CDR3 region: CASSQPPEKLFF. CDR3 nucleotides: TGTGCCAGCAGCCAACCCCCGGAAAAACTGTTTTTT.

V and J are TRBV28 and TRBJ1-1; unclear D gene. There are 15 residues in the CDR3. Trimming took 6 bases from V and 7 from J, leaving 21 bases between them. Germline lookup yields CDR1 MDHEN and CDR2 SYDVKM. CDR3 nucleotide sequence: TGTGCCAGCAGCCGGGGAACTTTTAGCGGTTATGAAGCTTTCTTT. As protein: CASSRGTFSGYEAFF.

The J gene is TRBJ2-7, the V gene TRBV18; TRBD1 is a possible D gene (6 bases). This CDR3 is 15 amino acids long. V was clipped by 0 bases and J by 6 bases, with 15 bases between them. The germline V gene encodes CDR1 KGHSH and CDR2 LQKENI. CDR3 sequence (DNA): TGTGCCAGCTCACCACCGGGGAAGGGGGTAGGCGAGCAGTACTTC. This codes for CASSPPGKGVGEQYF.

The chain recombines TRBV28 with TRBJ1-1, with 8 bases matching TRBD1. CDR3 length equals 16 residues. From germline, CDR1 is MDHEN and CDR2 SYDVKM. Losses at the gene ends were 4 bases for V and 7 bases for J; bases not matched to a gene: 14. The CDR3 sequence: CASSSSSGQGVFEAFF. The CDR3 DNA reads TGTGCCAGCAGTTCATCCTCCGGACAGGGAGTGTTTGAAGCTTTCTTT. Together with reference TRBV28 and TRBJ1-1, the CDR3 gives the full variable domain: DVKVTQSSRYLVKRTGEKVFLECVQDMDHENMFWYRQDPGLGLRLIYFSYDVKMKEKGDIPEGYSVSREKKERFSLILESASTNQTSMYLCASSSSSGQGVFEAFFGQGTRLTVV.

This sequence joins TRBV5-1 and TRBJ1-2, with 7 bases fitting TRBD1. The germline gives CDR1 SGHRS, CDR2 YFSETQ. The CDR3 has 15 residues. Losses at the gene ends were 4 bases for V and 3 bases for J; bases not matched to a gene: 9. The CDR3 sequence: CASSEGDSLYYGYTF. In DNA, the CDR3 is TGCGCCAGCAGCGAAGGGGACAGCCTCTACTATGGCTACACCTTC.

The chain uses TRBV24-1 and TRBJ1-2; tentative D call: TRBD1 (5 bases). CDR1 and CDR2 (germline): KGHDR, SFDVKD. This CDR3 has 14 amino acids. The V and J ends lost 3 bases and 6 bases respectively, with 13 bases between them. CDR3 sequence (DNA): TGTGCCACCAGTGATCCCCGGGGGGACCATGGCTACACCTTC. Protein product: CATSDPRGDHGYTF.

The chain combines TRBV5-8 with TRBJ2-3; 8 nucleotides align to TRBD1. V lost 3 bases, J lost 6 bases, and 6 bases stayed unmatched. This CDR3 comprises 14 residues. From germline, CDR1 is SGHTS and CDR2 YDEGEE. The CDR3, as DNA: TGTGCCAGCAGCTCTCAGGGGGCTGGGGATACGCAGTATTTT. Amino acids: CASSSQGAGDTQYF.

Here the CDR3 reads CASSSGGKAGRTKNIQYF. The CDR3 nucleotides are TGTGCCAGCAGCTCGGGGGGCAAGGCCGGTCGGACCAAAAACATTCAGTACTTC. The rearrangement joins TRBV7-9 to TRBJ2-4; a possible D gene is TRBD2 (7 bases). Trimming took 4 bases from V and 2 from J, leaving 21 bases between them. Germline V CDR1 and CDR2: SEHNR, FQNEAQ (reference sequence). This CDR3 spans 18 amino acids. Supplemented by reference TRBV7-9 and TRBJ2-4, the full variable domain reads DTGVSQNPRHKITKRGQNVTFRCDPISEHNRLYWYRQTLGQGPEFLTYFQNEAQLEKSRLLSDRFSAERPKGSFSTLEIQRTEQGDSAMYLCASSSGGKAGRTKNIQYFGAGTRLSVL.

This clone was counted a single time. The sample carries other DNA sequences with the same CDR3. As DNA, the CDR3 is TGCGCCAGCAGCTTGGGACAGGGCTCAGATACGCAGTATTTT. This gives the protein CASSLGQGSDTQYF. This chain uses TRBV5-1 with TRBJ2-3; 7 bases agree with TRBD1. This CDR3 comprises 14 residues. J lost 4 bases, V lost 0 bases, and 2 bases had no gene match. Germline-derived CDR1 and CDR2 are SGHRS and YFSETQ.

As regards this clone: Other DNA sequences in this specimen translate into the identical CDR3. The CDR3 bases are TGCGCCAGCAGCCCGGGACAGGGGGCCTACGAGCAGTACGTC. Protein: CASSPGQGAYEQYV. J is TRBJ2-7 and V is TRBV5-1; TRBD1 agrees at 11 bases. Germline CDR1 is SGHRS and CDR2 is YFSETQ. The CDR3 spans 14 residues. The J segment lost 2 bases and the V segment lost 4 bases, leaving 2 bases of the junction unmatched.

About this clone itself: The conserved phenylalanine or tryptophan normally closing the CDR3 is absent here, so this likely arose from a read error. It is unclear where the CDR3 begins or ends on the DNA, so no DNA is shown, and the CDR3 is as TCRdb lists it. The chain is built from TRBV11-3 and TRBJ1-2; TRBD1, the table's D call, was not compared with the DNA. Germline CDR1 SGHNT, CDR2 YENEEA. Termini included, the CDR3 measures 12 amino acids. CDR3 in amino acids: CASSLTPGQMEL.

This chain connects TRBV18 to TRBJ1-4; D may be TRBD1 (5 bases). V lost 4 bases to trimming and J lost 4 bases, with 10 bases between them. Germline V gives CDR1 KGHSH, CDR2 LQKENI. The CDR3 consists of 14 residues. CDR3 region: CASSLQQDNEKLFF. CDR3 DNA: TGTGCCAGCTCACTGCAACAGGATAATGAAAAACTGTTTTTT.

The rearrangement joins TRBV19 to TRBJ1-2; D not certain. V was clipped by 6 bases and J by 2 bases, with 13 bases between them. The CDR3 length is 14 residues. From germline, CDR1 is LNHDA and CDR2 SQIVND (reference sequence). The CDR3 DNA sequence: TGTGCCAGTAGACTAGCCGGGCCCAACTATGGCTACACCTTC. Translating gives CASRLAGPNYGYTF.

This chain joins TRBV9 and TRBJ1-1; 7 positions match TRBD1. Germline loops: CDR1 SGDLS, CDR2 YYNGEE. V was clipped by 4 bases and J by 1 base; unmatched bases: 4. The CDR3 consists of 14 residues. The CDR3 DNA reads TGTGCCAGCAGCATTACAGGGGAGAACACTGAAGCTTTCTTT. Its protein product is CASSITGENTEAFF.